The next 25 T cell receptor beta chains were all read from a single sample in a study of blood T cell repertoires in COVID-19 (TCRdb year 2020). Receptors were amplified or captured by the immunoSEQ multiplex PCR assay. Here the immuneACCESS table is served through TCRdb, limited to in-frame sequences with V and J called. Missing clones are a known gap in these copies; in checked studies unresolved V genes cover under half, and the rest lacks a known reason. In all, the sample holds approximately 27,000 clones, and around nine tenths of those were seen once. The top ten clones comprise around 15% of the sample. Sequencing was carried out using peripheral blood. The source is a man between 70 and 80 years old with acute or convalescent COVID-19.

The sample holds a few counts of this clone. J is TRBJ2-7 and V is TRBV28; D may be TRBD1 (6 bases). This CDR3 has 14 residues. Trimming cost V 6 bases and J 6 bases, with 18 bases left between them. Germline assignment: CDR1 MDHEN and CDR2 SYDVKM. CDR3 in amino acids: CASSGTGWGLEQYF. The CDR3 DNA sequence: TGTGCCAGCAGCGGGACGGGATGGGGGCTCGAGCAGTACTTC.

This clone has only one observation. The chain employs TRBV11-2 and TRBJ2-2; TRBD2 matches at 8 bases. The CDR3 is made up of 18 amino acids. The J segment lost 1 base and the V segment lost 3 bases, leaving 10 bases of the junction unmatched. The germline V gene encodes CDR1 SGHAT and CDR2 FQNNGV. The CDR3 DNA sequence: TGTGCCAGCAGCTTCCGGGGGGGGATGACAGAGAACACCGGGGAGCTGTTTTTT. Translating gives CASSFRGGMTENTGELFF.

The rearrangement joins TRBV6-2 or TRBV6-3 to TRBJ2-1, with D tentatively TRBD1 (6 bases). There are 15 residues in the CDR3. Deletions cut 4 bases from V and 0 bases from J, with 10 bases between. Germline-derived CDR1 and CDR2 are MNHEY and SVGEGT. The CDR3 DNA is TGTGCCAGCAGTTTCCAGGGGAGCTCCTACAATGAGCAGTTCTTC. Its translation: CASSFQGSSYNEQFF.

This sequence joins TRBV7-8 and TRBJ1-4; D might be TRBD1 (6 bases). The CDR3 length is 13 residues. The germline CDR1 and CDR2 sequences are SGHVS and FQNEAQ. With 1 base removed from V and 8 bases from J, the gap between germline ends came to 8 bases. The CDR3 loop is CASSLGGREKLFF. In DNA form, the CDR3 reads TGTGCCAGCAGCTTAGGGGGGCGGGAAAAACTGTTTTTT.

The CDR3 loop is CATSYFTDTQYF. The CDR3 DNA follows: TGTGCCACCAGCTACTTCACAGATACGCAGTATTTT. The V and J genes are TRBV15 and TRBJ2-3, with unresolved D. This CDR3 has 12 amino acids. Germline V lookup: CDR1 LNHNV, CDR2 YYDKDF (reference sequence). With 5 bases removed from V and 2 bases from J, the gap between germline ends came to 5 bases.

The CDR3 nucleotides are TGTGCCAGTGGGACGGGACTAGCGGGAGCAGAGACCCAGTACTTC. Translated, it gives CASGTGLAGAETQYF. This chain connects TRBV5-3 to TRBJ2-5; TRBD2 matches 14 bases. TRBV5-3 is an ORF; its function is uncertain. Losses at the gene ends were 8 bases for V and 4 bases for J; bases not matched to a gene: 7. This CDR3 spans 15 amino acids.

The V and J genes are TRBV19 and TRBJ2-1; 8 positions agree with TRBD2. This CDR3 comprises 15 residues. V lost 5 bases and J lost 6; bases outside the gene matches: 9. CDR1 is LNHDA, CDR2 SQIVND, per germline (reference sequence). CDR3 sequence: CASSVGTRSLNEQFF. The CDR3 bases are TGTGCCAGTAGTGTCGGGACTAGAAGTCTCAATGAGCAGTTCTTC.

A single count supports this clone. This rearrangement joins TRBV5-8 to TRBJ2-7, with 8 bases identical to TRBD1. V gave up 4 bases and J gave up 6 bases; unmatched junction bases: 21. CDR3 length equals 18 residues. Germline lookup yields CDR1 SGHTS and CDR2 YDEGEE. The CDR3 DNA sequence: TGTGCCAGCAGCCCTCCCGCCAGACGACAGGGGAAGGGTCTCGAGCAGTACTTC. Translation gives CASSPPARRQGKGLEQYF.

The gene calls are TRBV6-5 and TRBJ2-5; D may be TRBD2 (5 bases). CDR3 length equals 12 residues. Germline V gives CDR1 MNHEY, CDR2 SVGAGI. V was pared by 8 bases and J by 4 bases, with 11 bases between. DNA for the CDR3: TGTGCCAGCCATCGGGGAGCAGAGACCCAGTACTTC. This translates into CASHRGAETQYF.

The chain employs TRBV13 and TRBJ1-1; D gene unclear. V was cut by 0 bases and J by 0 bases, with 8 bases left in between. CDR1 PRHDT and CDR2 FYEKMQ come from the germline V gene (reference sequence). The CDR3 sequence is 15 residues long. This chain's CDR3 is CASSLGRVLNTEAFF. CDR3 in DNA: TGTGCCAGCAGCTTAGGACGGGTGCTGAACACTGAAGCTTTCTTT.

The chain combines TRBV24-1 with TRBJ2-2; D may be TRBD1 (5 bases). This CDR3 spans 15 amino acids. Trimming removed 3 bases at V and 7 bases at J, with 14 bases between. Per germline, CDR1 KGHDR and CDR2 SFDVKD. This CDR3 is CATSDVGLSGGELFF. The CDR3 bases are TGTGCCACCAGTGATGTGGGGCTTTCGGGCGGGGAGCTGTTTTTT.

The V gene is TRBV24-1, the J gene TRBJ2-5, with D perhaps TRBD2 (6 bases). CDR1 KGHDR and CDR2 SFDVKD come from the germline V gene. The CDR3 sequence is 16 residues long. Trimming took 0 bases from V and 0 from J, leaving 10 bases between them. The CDR3 DNA is TGTGCCACCAGTGATTTGAGACTAGGAAACCAAGAGACCCAGTACTTC. Encoded protein: CATSDLRLGNQETQYF.

The chain couples TRBV7-3 to TRBJ2-3; 8 nucleotides align to TRBD1. This CDR3 is 15 amino acids long. Germline V CDR1 and CDR2: SGHTA, FQGTGA. V shed 4 bases, J shed 4 bases, and the junction held 7 bases outside the gene matches. CDR3 nucleotide sequence: TGTGCCAGCAGCTATCAGGGGGCGTCGGCAGATACGCAGTATTTT. Amino acids: CASSYQGASADTQYF.

The chain has TRBV28 and TRBJ2-5; 8 bases align to TRBD2. After removal of 5 bases from V and 7 bases from J, the junction contained 15 bases not matched to a gene. CDR1 and CDR2 (germline): MDHEN, SYDVKM. This CDR3 comprises 16 residues. The CDR3 spells CASSRPGYGAGGTQYF. CDR3 in DNA: TGTGCCAGCAGTCGCCCAGGGTACGGGGCGGGGGGGACCCAGTACTTC.

The genes are TRBV2 and TRBJ2-3, with TRBD2 identical over 11 bases. Unmatched junction bases numbered 7, after V lost 10 bases and J lost 4 bases. The CDR3 sequence is 14 residues long. Germline CDR1 SNHLY, CDR2 FYNNEI. The CDR3 DNA sequence: TGTGCCACCAAAACTAGCGGGAGCTCAGATACGCAGTATTTT. This translates into CATKTSGSSDTQYF. Full variable domain (outside the CDR3, taken from reference TRBV2 and TRBJ2-3): EPEVTQTPSHQVTQMGQEVILRCVPISNHLYFYWYRQILGQKVEFLVSFYNNEISEKSEIFDDQFSVERPDGSNFTLKIRSTKLEDSAMYFCATKTSGSSDTQYFGPGTRLTVL.

The rearrangement links TRBV7-6 to TRBJ1-3, with D tentatively TRBD1 (5 bases). CDR1 SGHVS and CDR2 FNYEAQ come from the germline V gene. V was shortened by 5 bases and J by 2 bases, with 19 bases between the two germline ends. CDR3 size: 17 residues. In DNA, the CDR3 is TGTGCCAGCAGCCTCACTATAAAGGGGTCCACTGGAAACACCATATATTTT. Translated: CASSLTIKGSTGNTIYF.

The rearrangement links TRBV10-3 to TRBJ2-1, with 7 bases aligning to TRBD2. CDR1 and CDR2 (germline): ENHRY, SYGVKD. The CDR3 is 15 amino acids. V lost 4 bases, J lost 7 bases, and 10 bases stayed unmatched. This CDR3 is CAISVRAGEGNEQFF. In DNA, the CDR3 is TGTGCCATCAGTGTACGGGCGGGAGAGGGGAATGAGCAGTTCTTC.

V gene TRBV29-1 combines with J gene TRBJ2-2; 13 bases fit TRBD2. Germline lookup yields CDR1 SQVTM and CDR2 ANQGSEA. This CDR3 is built from 16 residues. V was pared by 5 bases and J by 7 bases, with 10 bases of the junction left unmatched. CDR3 in DNA: TGCAGCGTTCTCGGACTAGCGGGAGATCTTGGCGGGGAGCTGTTTTTT. Its translation: CSVLGLAGDLGGELFF.

This chain connects TRBV5-1 to TRBJ2-1, with D unresolved. Germline CDR1 and CDR2: SGHRS and YFSETQ. The CDR3 sequence is 14 residues long. Trimming left V 0 bases short and J 1 base short, with 5 bases between. The CDR3 sequence: CASSLESSYNEQFF. In nucleotides, the CDR3 is TGCGCCAGCAGCTTGGAATCTTCCTACAATGAGCAGTTCTTC.

The CDR3 nucleotides read TGTGCCAGCAGCAAAAAACCAGAAGCGGGGAAGGAAGGGCCCTCTGGGGCCAACGTCCTGACTTTC. Translation: CASSKKPEAGKEGPSGANVLTF. The rearrangement links TRBV21-1 to TRBJ2-6; the DNA was not compared with TRBD2, the D call given in the table. TRBV21-1 is given as a pseudogene. The CDR3 length is 22 residues.

A few counts support this clone. The CDR3 protein is CASSLGVTRPQHF. In nucleotides, the CDR3 is TGTGCCAGCAGCTTAGGGGTAACGAGGCCCCAGCATTTT. This rearrangement joins TRBV5-8 to TRBJ1-5, with D perhaps TRBD1 (5 bases). The CDR3 consists of 13 residues. The germline V gene encodes CDR1 SGHTS and CDR2 YDEGEE. V was cut by 2 bases and J by 9 bases, with 12 bases left in between.

The chain recombines TRBV5-1 with TRBJ2-1; maybe TRBD2 (6 bases). The length of the CDR3 is 15 residues. V was clipped by 4 bases and J by 7 bases, with 18 bases between them. CDR1 is SGHRS and CDR2 is YFSETQ in the germline V gene. The CDR3 reads CASSDKALGGNEQFF. CDR3 nucleotides: TGCGCCAGCAGCGATAAAGCCCTTGGGGGGAATGAGCAGTTCTTC.

This chain connects TRBV12-5 to TRBJ2-3, with TRBD1 as a possible D gene (5 bases). Trimming took 1 base from V and 4 from J, leaving 12 bases between them. The CDR3 has 15 residues. Germline loops: CDR1 LGHNT, CDR2 FRNRAP. The CDR3 loop is CASGLDRPGADTQYF. The CDR3 DNA follows: TGTGCTAGTGGTTTGGACAGGCCTGGGGCAGATACGCAGTATTTT.

V and J are TRBV25-1 and TRBJ2-1, with TRBD1 as a possible D gene (5 bases). Looked up from germline, CDR1 is MGHDK and CDR2 is SYGVNS. V was pared by 1 base and J by 3 bases, with 10 bases between. The CDR3 spans 15 residues. CDR3 bases: TGTGCCAGCAGTGAATTGCAGGGAAGCTACAATGAGCAGTTCTTC. This gives the protein CASSELQGSYNEQFF.

J is TRBJ2-3 and V is TRBV5-6, with 10 bases matching TRBD2. Germline CDR1 and CDR2: SGHDT and YYEEEE. This CDR3 is built from 15 residues. V shed 4 bases, J shed 7 bases, and the junction held 9 bases outside the gene matches. The CDR3 DNA sequence: TGTGCCAGCAGCAGAGGACTAGCGGCGGGAAATACGCAGTATTTT. Translated, it gives CASSRGLAAGNTQYF.